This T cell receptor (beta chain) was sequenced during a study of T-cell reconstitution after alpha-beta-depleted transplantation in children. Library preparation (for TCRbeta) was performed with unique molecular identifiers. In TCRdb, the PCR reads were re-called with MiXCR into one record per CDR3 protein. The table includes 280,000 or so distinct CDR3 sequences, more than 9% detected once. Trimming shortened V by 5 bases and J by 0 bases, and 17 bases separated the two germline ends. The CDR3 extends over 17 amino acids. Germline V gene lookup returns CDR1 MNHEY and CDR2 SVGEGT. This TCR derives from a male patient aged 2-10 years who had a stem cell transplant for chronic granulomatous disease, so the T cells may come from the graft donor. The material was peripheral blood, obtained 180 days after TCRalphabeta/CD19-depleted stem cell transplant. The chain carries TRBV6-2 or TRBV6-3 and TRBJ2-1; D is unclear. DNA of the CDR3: TGTGCCAGCAGTCACGTCTTCTGCGAGAGCTCCTACAATGAGCAGTTCTTC. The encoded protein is CASSHVFCESSYNEQFF.